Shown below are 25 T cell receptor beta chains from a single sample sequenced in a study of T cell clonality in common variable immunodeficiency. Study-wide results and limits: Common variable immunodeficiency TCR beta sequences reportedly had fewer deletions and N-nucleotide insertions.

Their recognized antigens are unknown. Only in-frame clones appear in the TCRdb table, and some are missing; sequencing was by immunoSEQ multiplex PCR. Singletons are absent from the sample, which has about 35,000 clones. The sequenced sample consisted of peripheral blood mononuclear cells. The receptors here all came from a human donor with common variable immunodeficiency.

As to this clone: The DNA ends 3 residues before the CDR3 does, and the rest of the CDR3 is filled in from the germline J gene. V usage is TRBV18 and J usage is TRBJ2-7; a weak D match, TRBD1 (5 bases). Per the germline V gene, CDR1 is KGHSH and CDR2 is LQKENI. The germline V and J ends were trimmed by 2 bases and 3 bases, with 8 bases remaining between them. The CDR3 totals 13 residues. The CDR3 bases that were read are TGTGCCAGCTCACCAGTTAGGGGCTACGAG. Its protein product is CASSPVRGYE. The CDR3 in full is CASSPVRGYEQYF.

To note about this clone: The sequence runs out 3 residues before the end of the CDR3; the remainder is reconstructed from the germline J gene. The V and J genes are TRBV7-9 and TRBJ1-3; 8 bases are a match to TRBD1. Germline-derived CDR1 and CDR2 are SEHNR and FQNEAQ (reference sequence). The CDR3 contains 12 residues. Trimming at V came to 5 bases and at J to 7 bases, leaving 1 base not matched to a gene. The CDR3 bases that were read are TGTGCCAGCAGCCGGACAGGGAACACC. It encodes CASSRTGNT. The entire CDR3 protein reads CASSRTGNTIYF.

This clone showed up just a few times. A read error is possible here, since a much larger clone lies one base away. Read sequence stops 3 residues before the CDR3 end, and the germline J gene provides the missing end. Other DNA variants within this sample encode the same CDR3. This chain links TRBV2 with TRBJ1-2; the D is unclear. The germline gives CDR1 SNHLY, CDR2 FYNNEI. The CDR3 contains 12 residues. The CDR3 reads CASSEAGPRYTF. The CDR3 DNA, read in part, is TGTGCCAGCAGTGAGGCGGGCCCCCGG. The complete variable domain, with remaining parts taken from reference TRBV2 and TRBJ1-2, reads EPEVTQTPSHQVTQMGQEVILRCVPISNHLYFYWYRQILGQKVEFLVSFYNNEISEKSEIFDDQFSVERPDGSNFTLKIRSTKLEDSAMYFCASSEAGPRYTFGSGTRLTVV.

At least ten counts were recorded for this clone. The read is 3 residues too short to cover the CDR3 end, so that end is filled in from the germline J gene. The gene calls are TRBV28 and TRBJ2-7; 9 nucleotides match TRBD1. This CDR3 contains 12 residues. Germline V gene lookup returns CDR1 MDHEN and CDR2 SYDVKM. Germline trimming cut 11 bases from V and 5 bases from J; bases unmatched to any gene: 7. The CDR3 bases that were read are TGTGCCCCCCGGGACAGGGTCCACGAG. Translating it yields CAPRDRVHE. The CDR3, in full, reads CAPRDRVHEQYF.

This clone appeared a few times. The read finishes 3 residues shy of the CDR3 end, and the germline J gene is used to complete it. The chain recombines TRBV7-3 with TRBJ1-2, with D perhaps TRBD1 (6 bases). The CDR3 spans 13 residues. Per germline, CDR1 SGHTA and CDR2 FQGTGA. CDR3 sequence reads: CASSLGPGEGYTF. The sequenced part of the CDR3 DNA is TGTGCCAGCAGCTTAGGTCCAGGGGAGGGC.

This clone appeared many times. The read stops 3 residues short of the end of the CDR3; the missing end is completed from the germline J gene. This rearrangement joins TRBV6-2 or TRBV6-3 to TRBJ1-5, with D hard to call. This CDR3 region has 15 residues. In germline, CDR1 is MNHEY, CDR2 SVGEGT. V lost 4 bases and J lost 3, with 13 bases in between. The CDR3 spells CASSFGATFNQPQHF. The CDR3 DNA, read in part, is TGTGCCAGCAGTTTCGGTGCCACCTTCAATCAGCCC.

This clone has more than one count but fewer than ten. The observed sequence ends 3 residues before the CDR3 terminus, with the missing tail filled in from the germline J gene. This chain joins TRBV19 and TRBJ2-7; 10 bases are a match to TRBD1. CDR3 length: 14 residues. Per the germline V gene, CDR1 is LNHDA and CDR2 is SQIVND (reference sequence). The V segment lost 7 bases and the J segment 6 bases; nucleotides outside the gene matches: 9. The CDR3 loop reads CASNPRQGAGEQYF. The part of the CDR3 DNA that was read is TGTGCCAGTAACCCCCGACAGGGGGCGGGCGAG.

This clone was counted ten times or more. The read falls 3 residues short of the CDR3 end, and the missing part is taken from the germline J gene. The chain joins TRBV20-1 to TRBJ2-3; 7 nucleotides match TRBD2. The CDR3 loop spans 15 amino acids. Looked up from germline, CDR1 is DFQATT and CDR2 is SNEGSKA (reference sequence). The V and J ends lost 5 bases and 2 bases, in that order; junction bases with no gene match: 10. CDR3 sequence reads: CSAGSLADPTDTQYF. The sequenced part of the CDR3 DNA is TGCAGTGCTGGTAGTCTAGCGGACCCCACAGATACG.

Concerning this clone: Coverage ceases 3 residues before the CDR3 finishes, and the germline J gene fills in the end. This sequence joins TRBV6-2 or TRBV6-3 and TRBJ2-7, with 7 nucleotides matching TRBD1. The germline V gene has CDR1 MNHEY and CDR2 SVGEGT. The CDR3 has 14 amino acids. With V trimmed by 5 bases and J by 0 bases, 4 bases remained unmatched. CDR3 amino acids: CASSETGSSYEQYF. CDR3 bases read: TGTGCCAGCAGTGAGACAGGGAGCTCCTACGAG.

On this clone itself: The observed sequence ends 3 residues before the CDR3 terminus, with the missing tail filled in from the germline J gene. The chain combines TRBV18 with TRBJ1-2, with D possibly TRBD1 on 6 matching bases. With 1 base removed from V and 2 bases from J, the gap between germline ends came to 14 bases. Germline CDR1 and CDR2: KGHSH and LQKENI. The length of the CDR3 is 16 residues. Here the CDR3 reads CASSPRLEGTNYGYTF. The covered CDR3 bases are TGTGCCAGCTCACCACGGTTAGAGGGGACAAACTATGGC.

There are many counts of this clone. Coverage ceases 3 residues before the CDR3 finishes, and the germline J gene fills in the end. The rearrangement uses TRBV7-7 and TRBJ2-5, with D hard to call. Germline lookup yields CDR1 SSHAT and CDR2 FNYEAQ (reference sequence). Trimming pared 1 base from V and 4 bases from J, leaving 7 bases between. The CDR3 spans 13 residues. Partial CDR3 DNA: TGTGCCAGCAGCTTAGGCTCCAGAGAGACC. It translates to CASSLGSRET. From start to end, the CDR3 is CASSLGSRETQYF.

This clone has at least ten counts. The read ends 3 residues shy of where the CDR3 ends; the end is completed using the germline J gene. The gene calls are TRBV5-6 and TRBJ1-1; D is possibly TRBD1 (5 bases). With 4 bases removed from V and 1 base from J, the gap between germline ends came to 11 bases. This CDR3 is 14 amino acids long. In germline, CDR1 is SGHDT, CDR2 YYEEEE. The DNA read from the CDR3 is TGTGCCAGCAGCGGGGTCAGGGAGAACACTGAA. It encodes CASSGVRENTE. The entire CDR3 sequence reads CASSGVRENTEAFF. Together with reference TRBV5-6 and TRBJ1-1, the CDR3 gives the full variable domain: DAGVTQSPTHLIKTRGQQVTLRCSPKSGHDTVSWYQQALGQGPQFIFQYYEEEERQRGNFPDRFSGHQFPNYSSELNVNALLLGDSALYLCASSGVRENTEAFFGQGTRLTVV.

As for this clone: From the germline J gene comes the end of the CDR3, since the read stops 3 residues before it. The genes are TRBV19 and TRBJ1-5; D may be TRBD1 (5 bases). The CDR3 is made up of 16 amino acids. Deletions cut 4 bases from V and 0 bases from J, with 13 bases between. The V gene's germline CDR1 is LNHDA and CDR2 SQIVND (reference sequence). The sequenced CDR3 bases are TGTGCCAGTAGTACGAAGGACATCGGTAGCAATCAGCCC. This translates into CASSTKDIGSNQP. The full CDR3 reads CASSTKDIGSNQPQHF.

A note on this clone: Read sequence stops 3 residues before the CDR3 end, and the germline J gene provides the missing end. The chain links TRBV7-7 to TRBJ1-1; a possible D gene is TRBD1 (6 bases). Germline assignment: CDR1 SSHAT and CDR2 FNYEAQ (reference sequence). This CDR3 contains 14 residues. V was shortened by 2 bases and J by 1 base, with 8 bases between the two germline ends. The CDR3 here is CASSLTGPNTEAFF. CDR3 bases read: TGTGCCAGCAGCTTAACAGGGCCGAACACTGAA.

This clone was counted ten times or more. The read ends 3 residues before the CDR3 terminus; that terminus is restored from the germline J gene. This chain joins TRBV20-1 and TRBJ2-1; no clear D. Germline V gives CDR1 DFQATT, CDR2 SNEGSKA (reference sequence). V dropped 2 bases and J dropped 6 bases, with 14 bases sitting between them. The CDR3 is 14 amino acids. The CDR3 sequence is CSARPRLVSNEQFF. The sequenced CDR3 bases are TGCAGTGCTAGACCGCGGCTAGTAAGCAATGAG.

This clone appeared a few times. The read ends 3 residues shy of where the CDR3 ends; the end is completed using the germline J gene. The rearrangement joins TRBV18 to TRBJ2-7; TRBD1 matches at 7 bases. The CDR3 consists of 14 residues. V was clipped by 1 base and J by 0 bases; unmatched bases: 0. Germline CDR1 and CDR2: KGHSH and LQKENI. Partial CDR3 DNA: TGTGCCAGCTCACCACGGACAGGCTCCTACGAG. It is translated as CASSPRTGSYE. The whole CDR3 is CASSPRTGSYEQYF. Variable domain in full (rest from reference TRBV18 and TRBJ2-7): NAGVMQNPRHLVRRRGQEARLRCSPMKGHSHVYWYRQLPEEGLKFMVYLQKENIIDESGMPKERFSAEFPKEGPSILRIQQVVRGDSAAYFCASSPRTGSYEQYFGPGTRLTVT.

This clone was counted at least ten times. The CDR3 spells CASSLLPQGADGANVLTF. The sequenced CDR3 bases are TGTGCCAGCTCTCTACTCCCTCAGGGGGCCGATGGGGCCAACGTC. The V and J genes are TRBV18 and TRBJ2-6; 8 nucleotides agree with TRBD1. The sequence runs out 3 residues before the end of the CDR3; the remainder is reconstructed from the germline J gene. Germline values: CDR1 KGHSH, CDR2 LQKENI. This CDR3 spans 18 amino acids. The V segment lost 6 bases and the J segment 3 bases; nucleotides outside the gene matches: 13.

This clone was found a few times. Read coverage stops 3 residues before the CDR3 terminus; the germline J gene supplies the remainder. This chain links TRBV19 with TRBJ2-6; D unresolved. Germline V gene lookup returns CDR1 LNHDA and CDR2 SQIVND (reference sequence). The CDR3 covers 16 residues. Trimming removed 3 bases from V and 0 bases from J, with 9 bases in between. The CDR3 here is CASSILFISGANVLTF. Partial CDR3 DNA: TGTGCCAGTAGTATCTTATTTATCTCTGGGGCCAACGTC.

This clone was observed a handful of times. The CDR3 DNA, read in part, is TGTGCCCGGAACAGGGGGCCCCTAAACACCGGGGAG. Translation gives CARNRGPLNTGE. The CDR3 in full is CARNRGPLNTGELFF. The rearrangement joins TRBV30 to TRBJ2-2; 9 bases agree with TRBD1. Sequencing ends 3 residues short of the CDR3 end; the germline J gene provides the rest. The CDR3 is 15 residues long. The V gene's germline CDR1 is GTSNPN and CDR2 SVGIG (reference sequence). J lost 2 bases, V lost 8 bases, and 9 bases had no gene match.

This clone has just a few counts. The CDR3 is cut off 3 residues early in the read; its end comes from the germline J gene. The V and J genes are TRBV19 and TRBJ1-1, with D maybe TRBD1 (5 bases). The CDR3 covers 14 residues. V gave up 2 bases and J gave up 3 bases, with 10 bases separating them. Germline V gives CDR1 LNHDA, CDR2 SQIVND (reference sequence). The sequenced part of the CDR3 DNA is TGTGCCAGTAGTATATTTGGGGCGGACACTGAA. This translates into CASSIFGADTE. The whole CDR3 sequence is CASSIFGADTEAFF.

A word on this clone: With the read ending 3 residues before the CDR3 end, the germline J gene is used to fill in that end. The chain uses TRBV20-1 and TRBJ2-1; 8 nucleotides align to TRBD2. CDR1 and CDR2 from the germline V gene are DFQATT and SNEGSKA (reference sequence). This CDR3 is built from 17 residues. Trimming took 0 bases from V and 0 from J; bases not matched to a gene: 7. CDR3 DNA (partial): TGCAGTGCTAGAGATAGATTTGGGACTAGCTCCTACAATGAG. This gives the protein CSARDRFGTSSYNE. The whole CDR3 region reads CSARDRFGTSSYNEQFF.

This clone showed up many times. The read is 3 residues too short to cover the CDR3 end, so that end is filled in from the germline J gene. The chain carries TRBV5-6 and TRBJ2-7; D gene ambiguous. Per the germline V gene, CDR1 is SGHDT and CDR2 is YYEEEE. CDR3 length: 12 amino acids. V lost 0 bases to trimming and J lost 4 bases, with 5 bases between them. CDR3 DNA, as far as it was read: TGTGCCAGCAGCTTGGAAGGGTACGAG. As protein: CASSLEGYE. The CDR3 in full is CASSLEGYEQYF.

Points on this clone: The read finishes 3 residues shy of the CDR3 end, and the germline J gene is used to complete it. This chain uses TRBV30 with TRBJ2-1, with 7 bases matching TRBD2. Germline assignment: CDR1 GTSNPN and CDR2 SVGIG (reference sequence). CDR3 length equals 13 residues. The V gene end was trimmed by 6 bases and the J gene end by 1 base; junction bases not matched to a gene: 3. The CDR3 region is CACDSGSYNEQFF. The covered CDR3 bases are TGTGCCTGCGATAGCGGGTCCTACAATGAG.

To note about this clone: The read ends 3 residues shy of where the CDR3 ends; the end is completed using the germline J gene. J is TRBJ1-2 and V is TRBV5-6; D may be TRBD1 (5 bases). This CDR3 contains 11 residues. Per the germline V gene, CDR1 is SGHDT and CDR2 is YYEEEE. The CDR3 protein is CASSLGGGYTF. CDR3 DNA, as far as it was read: TGTGCCAGCAGCTTGGGGGGCGGC.

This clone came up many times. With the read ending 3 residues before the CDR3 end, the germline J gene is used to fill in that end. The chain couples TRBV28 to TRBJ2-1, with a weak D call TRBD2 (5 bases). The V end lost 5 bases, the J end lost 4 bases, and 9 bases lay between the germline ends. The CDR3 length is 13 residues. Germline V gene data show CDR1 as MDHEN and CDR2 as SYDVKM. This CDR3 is CASSGGLYNEQFF. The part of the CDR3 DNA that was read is TGTGCCAGCAGTGGCGGGTTGTACAATGAG.